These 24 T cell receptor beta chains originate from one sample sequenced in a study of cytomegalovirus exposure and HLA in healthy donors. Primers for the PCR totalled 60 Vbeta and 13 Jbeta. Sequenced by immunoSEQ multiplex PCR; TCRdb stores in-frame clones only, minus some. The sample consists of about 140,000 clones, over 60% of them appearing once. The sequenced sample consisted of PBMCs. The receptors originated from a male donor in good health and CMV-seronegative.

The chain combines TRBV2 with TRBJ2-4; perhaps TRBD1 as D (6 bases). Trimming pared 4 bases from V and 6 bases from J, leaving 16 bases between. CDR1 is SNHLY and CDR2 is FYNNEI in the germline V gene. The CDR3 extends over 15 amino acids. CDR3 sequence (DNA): TGTGCCAGCAGTGGGGCAGGGGATGTGGGAAACATTCAGTACTTC. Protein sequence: CASSGAGDVGNIQYF.

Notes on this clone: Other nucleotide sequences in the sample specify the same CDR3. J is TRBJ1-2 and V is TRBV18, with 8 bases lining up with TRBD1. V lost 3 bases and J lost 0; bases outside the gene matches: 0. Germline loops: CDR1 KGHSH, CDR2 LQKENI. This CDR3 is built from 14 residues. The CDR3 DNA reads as TGTGCCAGCTCACCGGACAGGGCTAACTATGGCTACACCTTC. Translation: CASSPDRANYGYTF.

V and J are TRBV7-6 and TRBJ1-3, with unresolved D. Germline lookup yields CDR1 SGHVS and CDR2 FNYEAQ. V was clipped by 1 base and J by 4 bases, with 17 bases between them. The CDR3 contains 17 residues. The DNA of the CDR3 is TGTGCCAGCAGCTTAGGGTCCTCTCCCGCGTACGGAAACACCATATATTTT. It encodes CASSLGSSPAYGNTIYF.

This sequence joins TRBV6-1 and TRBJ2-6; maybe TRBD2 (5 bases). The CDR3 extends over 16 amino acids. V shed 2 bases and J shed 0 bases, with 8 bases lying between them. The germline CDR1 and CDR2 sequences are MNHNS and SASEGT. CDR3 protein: CASSERGFSGANVLTF. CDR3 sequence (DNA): TGTGCCAGCAGTGAAAGAGGGTTCTCTGGGGCCAACGTCCTGACTTTC.

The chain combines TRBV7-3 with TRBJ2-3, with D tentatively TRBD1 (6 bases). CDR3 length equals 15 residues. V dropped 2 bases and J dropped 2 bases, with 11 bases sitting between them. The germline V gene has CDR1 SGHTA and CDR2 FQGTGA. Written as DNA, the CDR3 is TGTGCCAGCAGCTTAGGGGGACATTACACAGATACGCAGTATTTT. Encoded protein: CASSLGGHYTDTQYF.

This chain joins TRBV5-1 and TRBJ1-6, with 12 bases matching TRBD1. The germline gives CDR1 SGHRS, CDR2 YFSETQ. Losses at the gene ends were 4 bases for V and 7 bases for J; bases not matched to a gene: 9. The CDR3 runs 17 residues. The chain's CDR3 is CASSRTGQGASNSPLHF. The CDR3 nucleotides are TGCGCCAGCAGCAGGACGGGACAGGGGGCCTCGAATTCACCCCTCCACTTT.

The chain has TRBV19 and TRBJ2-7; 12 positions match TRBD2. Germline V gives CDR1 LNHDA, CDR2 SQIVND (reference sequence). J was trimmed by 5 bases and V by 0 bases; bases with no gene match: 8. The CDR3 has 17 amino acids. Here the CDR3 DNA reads TGTGCCAGTAGTATAGACTCCGGACTAGCGGGGACCCACGAGCAGTACTTC. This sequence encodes CASSIDSGLAGTHEQYF.

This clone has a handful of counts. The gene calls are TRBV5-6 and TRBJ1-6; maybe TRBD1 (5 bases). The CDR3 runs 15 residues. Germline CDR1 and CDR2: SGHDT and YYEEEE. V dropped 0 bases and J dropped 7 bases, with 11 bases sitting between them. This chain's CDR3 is CASSLGAGINSPLHF. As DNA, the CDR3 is TGTGCCAGCAGCTTGGGGGCAGGGATCAATTCACCCCTCCACTTT.

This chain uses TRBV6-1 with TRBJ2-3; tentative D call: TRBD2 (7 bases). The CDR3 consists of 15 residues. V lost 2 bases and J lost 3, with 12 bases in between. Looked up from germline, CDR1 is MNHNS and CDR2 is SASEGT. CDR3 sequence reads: CASSEWGGQTDTQYF. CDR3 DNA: TGTGCCAGCAGTGAATGGGGGGGGCAAACAGATACGCAGTATTTT.

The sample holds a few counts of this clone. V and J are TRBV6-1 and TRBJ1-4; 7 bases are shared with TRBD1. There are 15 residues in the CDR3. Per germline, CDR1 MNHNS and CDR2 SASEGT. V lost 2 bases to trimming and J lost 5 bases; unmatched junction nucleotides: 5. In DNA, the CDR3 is TGTGCCAGCAGTGAATGGGGACAGATAAATGAAAAACTGTTTTTT. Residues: CASSEWGQINEKLFF.

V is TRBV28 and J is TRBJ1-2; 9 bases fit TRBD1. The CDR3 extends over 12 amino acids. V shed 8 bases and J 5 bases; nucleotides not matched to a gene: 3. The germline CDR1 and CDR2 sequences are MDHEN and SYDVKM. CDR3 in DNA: TGTGCCAGCCAGGGACAGGGTTATGGCTACACCTTC. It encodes CASQGQGYGYTF.

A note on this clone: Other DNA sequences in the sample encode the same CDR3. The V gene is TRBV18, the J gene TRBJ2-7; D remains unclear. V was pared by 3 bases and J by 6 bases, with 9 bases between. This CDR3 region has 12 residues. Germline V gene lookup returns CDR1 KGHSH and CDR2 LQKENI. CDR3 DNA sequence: TGTGCCAGCTCACCCCCCGGTGGCGAGCAGTACTTC. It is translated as CASSPPGGEQYF.

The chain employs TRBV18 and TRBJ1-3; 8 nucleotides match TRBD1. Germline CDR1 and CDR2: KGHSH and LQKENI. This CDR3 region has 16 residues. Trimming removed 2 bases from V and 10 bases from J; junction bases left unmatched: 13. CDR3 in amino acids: CASSPRLTGDGITIYF. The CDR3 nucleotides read TGTGCCAGCTCACCAAGACTGACAGGGGACGGAATAACCATATATTTT.

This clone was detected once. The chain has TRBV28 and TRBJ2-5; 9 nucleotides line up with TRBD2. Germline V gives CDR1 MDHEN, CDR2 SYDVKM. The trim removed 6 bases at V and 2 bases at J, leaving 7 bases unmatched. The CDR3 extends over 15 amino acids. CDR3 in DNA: TGTGCCAGCAGGTTGGGCGGGGGGGGGCAAGAGACCCAGTACTTC. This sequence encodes CASRLGGGGQETQYF.

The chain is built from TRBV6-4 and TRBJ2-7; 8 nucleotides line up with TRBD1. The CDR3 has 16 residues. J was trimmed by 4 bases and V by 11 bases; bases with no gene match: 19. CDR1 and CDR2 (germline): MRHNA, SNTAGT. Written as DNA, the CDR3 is TGTGCCGGAGGACAGGGAGACGACTATGCCCCTTACGAGCAGTACTTC. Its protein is CAGGQGDDYAPYEQYF.

CDR3 residues: CSSGEPNTGELFF. The CDR3 DNA reads TGCAGTTCGGGGGAACCGAACACCGGGGAGCTGTTTTTT. The V and J genes are TRBV29-1 and TRBJ2-2, with D perhaps TRBD2 (6 bases). Germline assignment: CDR1 SQVTM and CDR2 ANQGSEA. This CDR3 has 13 residues.

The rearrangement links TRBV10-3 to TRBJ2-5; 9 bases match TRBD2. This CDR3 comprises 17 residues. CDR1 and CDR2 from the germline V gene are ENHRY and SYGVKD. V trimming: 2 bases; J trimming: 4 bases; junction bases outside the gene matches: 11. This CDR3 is CAISETIWVAGAETQYF. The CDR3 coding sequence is TGTGCCATCAGTGAGACAATTTGGGTAGCGGGGGCAGAGACCCAGTACTTC.

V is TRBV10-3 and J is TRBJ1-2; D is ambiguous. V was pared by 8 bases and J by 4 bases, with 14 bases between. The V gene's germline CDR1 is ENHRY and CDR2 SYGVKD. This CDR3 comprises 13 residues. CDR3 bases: TGTGCCATCGGGCAGGCGAACCTCTATGGCTACACCTTC. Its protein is CAIGQANLYGYTF.

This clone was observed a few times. CDR3 sequence: CAISESVGTGGLGNEKLFF. In DNA form, the CDR3 reads TGTGCCATCAGTGAGTCCGTGGGGACAGGGGGCTTAGGTAATGAAAAACTGTTTTTT. V usage is TRBV10-3 and J usage is TRBJ1-4; 12 bases agree with TRBD1. Germline V gives CDR1 ENHRY, CDR2 SYGVKD. Trimming at V came to 0 bases and at J to 4 bases, leaving 9 bases not matched to a gene. CDR3 size: 19 residues.

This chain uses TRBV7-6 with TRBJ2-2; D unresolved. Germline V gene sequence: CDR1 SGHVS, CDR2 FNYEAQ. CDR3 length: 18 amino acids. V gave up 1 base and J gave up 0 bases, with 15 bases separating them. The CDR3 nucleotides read TGTGCCAGCAGCTTAGGTCCCGGCGCAGGAACGAACACCGGGGAGCTGTTTTTT. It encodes CASSLGPGAGTNTGELFF.

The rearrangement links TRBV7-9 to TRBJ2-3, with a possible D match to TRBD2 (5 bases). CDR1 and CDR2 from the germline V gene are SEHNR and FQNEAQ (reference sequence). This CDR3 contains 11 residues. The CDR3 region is CGCGSGNTQYF. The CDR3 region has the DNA TGTGGCTGCGGTTCGGGAAATACGCAGTATTTT.

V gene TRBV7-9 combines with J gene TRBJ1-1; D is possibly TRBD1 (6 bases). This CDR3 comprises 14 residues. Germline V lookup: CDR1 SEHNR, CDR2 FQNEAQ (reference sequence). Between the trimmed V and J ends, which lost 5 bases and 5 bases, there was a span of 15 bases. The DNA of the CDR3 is TGTGCCAGCAGCCACCCCGGGCAGGGGACTGAAGCTTTCTTT. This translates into CASSHPGQGTEAFF. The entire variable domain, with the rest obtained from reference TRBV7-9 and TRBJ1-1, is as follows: DTGVSQNPRHKITKRGQNVTFRCDPISEHNRLYWYRQTLGQGPEFLTYFQNEAQLEKSRLLSDRFSAERPKGSFSTLEIQRTEQGDSAMYLCASSHPGQGTEAFFGQGTRLTVV.

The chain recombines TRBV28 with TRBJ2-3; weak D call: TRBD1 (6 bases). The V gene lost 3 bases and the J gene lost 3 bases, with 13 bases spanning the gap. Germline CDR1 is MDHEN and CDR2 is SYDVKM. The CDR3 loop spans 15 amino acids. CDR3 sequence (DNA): TGTGCCAGCAGTTTGACAGGTTGGGGGACAGATACGCAGTATTTT. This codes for CASSLTGWGTDTQYF.

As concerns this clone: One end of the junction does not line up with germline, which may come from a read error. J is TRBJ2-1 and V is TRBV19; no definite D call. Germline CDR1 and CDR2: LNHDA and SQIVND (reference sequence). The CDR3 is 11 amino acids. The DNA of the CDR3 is TGTGCCAGTAGCTCCTCCAATGAGCAGTTCTTC. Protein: CASSSSNEQFF.